One and the same sample provided the 28 T cell receptor beta chains below, sequenced in a study of T cells in women clearing cervical HPV infection. Repertoires were generated with immunoSEQ multiplex PCR, while TCRdb's copy carries only in-frame clones and drops some. The sample totals about 23,000 clones. Sequencing used blood buffy coat. The origin of the receptors is a woman between 18 and 75 years old with a cervical HPV16 infection that either progressed to CIN3+ or cleared (not recorded which).

With regard to this clone: With the read ending 3 residues before the CDR3 end, the germline J gene is used to fill in that end. This chain connects TRBV2 to TRBJ1-2; the D is unclear. CDR3 length equals 12 residues. Looked up from germline, CDR1 is SNHLY and CDR2 is FYNNEI. V dropped 10 bases and J dropped 6 bases, with 15 bases sitting between them. CDR3 loop: CATRPDQDGYTF. CDR3 DNA, as far as it was read: TGTGCCACCCGCCCGGATCAGGATGGC.

Concerning this clone: The read falls 3 residues short of the CDR3 end, and the missing part is taken from the germline J gene. The V call is TRBV30, the J call TRBJ1-2, with 7 bases aligning to TRBD1. This CDR3 has 13 amino acids. CDR1 GTSNPN and CDR2 SVGIG come from the germline V gene (reference sequence). With 3 bases clipped from V and 7 bases from J, the junction kept 8 bases outside the gene matches. The sequenced CDR3 bases are TGTGCCTGGAGGACAGGGTTCGTACGTGGC. Its protein is CAWRTGFVRG. The complete CDR3 sequence is CAWRTGFVRGYTF.

On this clone itself: The sequence runs out 3 residues before the end of the CDR3; the remainder is reconstructed from the germline J gene. The rearrangement links TRBV7-6 to TRBJ1-4; 7 bases line up with TRBD1. Per germline, CDR1 SGHVS and CDR2 FNYEAQ. With 2 bases clipped from V and 7 bases from J, the junction kept 4 bases outside the gene matches. The CDR3 runs to 14 residues. The CDR3 reads CASSLFSGGEKLFF. CDR3 DNA (partial): TGTGCCAGCAGCTTATTTTCAGGGGGTGAAAAA.

As to this clone: The junction and the germline gene differ at one end; a read error may be behind it. The missing CDR3 end, 3 residues past where the read stops, is filled in from the germline J gene. The chain uses TRBV7-7 and TRBJ2-2; a weak D match, TRBD2 (6 bases). CDR3 length: 14 amino acids. Germline values: CDR1 SSHAT, CDR2 FNYEAQ (reference sequence). The covered CDR3 bases are TGTGCTAGCAGCTTGACTAGTAACACCGGGGAG. Its protein product is CASSLTSNTGE. In full, the CDR3 is CASSLTSNTGELFF.

For this clone: The read ends 3 residues before the CDR3 terminus; that terminus is restored from the germline J gene. This chain links TRBV10-2 with TRBJ2-5; 9 bases agree with TRBD2. V gave up 3 bases and J gave up 3 bases; unmatched junction bases: 5. The CDR3 covers 15 residues. Germline V lookup: CDR1 WSHSY, CDR2 SAAADI. The CDR3 DNA, read in part, is TGCGCCAGCAGTGATCTGATAGCGGGAGAAGAGACC. Amino acids: CASSDLIAGEET. The entire CDR3 reads CASSDLIAGEETQYF.

Worth noting for this clone: The read ends 3 residues early relative to the CDR3; the germline J gene fills the gap. The J gene is TRBJ1-4, the V gene TRBV4-2, with D perhaps TRBD1 (6 bases). Deletions cut 1 base from V and 7 bases from J, with 16 bases between. The germline CDR1 and CDR2 sequences are LGHNA and YNFKEQ. The CDR3 contains 16 residues. The CDR3: CASSQGSVGAVEKLFF. The DNA read from the CDR3 is TGTGCCAGCAGCCAAGGGAGTGTGGGGGCGGTTGAAAAA.

Concerning this clone itself: Sequencing ends 3 residues short of the CDR3 end; the germline J gene provides the rest. The chain carries TRBV20-1 and TRBJ2-7; D is possibly TRBD1 (6 bases). This CDR3 has 14 amino acids. The germline V and J ends were trimmed by 0 bases and 4 bases, with 13 bases remaining between them. In germline, CDR1 is DFQATT, CDR2 SNEGSKA (reference sequence). The covered CDR3 bases are TGCAGTGCTAGAGATAATACAGGGAAGTACGAG. Translated: CSARDNTGKYE. The complete CDR3 sequence is CSARDNTGKYEQYF.

As concerns this clone: Read sequence stops 3 residues before the CDR3 end, and the germline J gene provides the missing end. The J gene is TRBJ2-1, the V gene TRBV5-4; 7 nucleotides align to TRBD2. CDR1 is SGHNT and CDR2 is YYREEE in the germline V gene (reference sequence). CDR3 length: 14 residues. The V segment lost 3 bases and the J segment 4 bases; nucleotides outside the gene matches: 4. The chain's CDR3 is CASSSAGSYNEQFF. The sequenced part of the CDR3 DNA is TGTGCCAGCAGCTCAGCGGGATCATACAATGAG.

As to this clone: The CDR3 end lies 3 residues beyond the end of the read and is filled in from the germline J gene. The rearrangement links TRBV10-3 to TRBJ2-5, with D maybe TRBD2 (5 bases). V was shortened by 8 bases and J by 5 bases, with 18 bases between the two germline ends. Germline V gene sequence: CDR1 ENHRY, CDR2 SYGVKD. CDR3 size: 14 residues. Incomplete CDR3 DNA: TGTGCCATCTCGCCTAGCAATGGTGGGGAGACC. It encodes CAISPSNGGET. The entire CDR3 is CAISPSNGGETQYF.

With respect to this clone: The read halts 3 residues ahead of the CDR3 end, with the missing end drawn from the germline J gene. V gene TRBV2 combines with J gene TRBJ1-2, with D uncertain. This CDR3 has 15 amino acids. Per germline, CDR1 SNHLY and CDR2 FYNNEI. The CDR3 region is CASRLSGDKSYDYTF. CDR3 DNA (partial): TGTGCCAGCAGACTTAGCGGGGATAAATCCTACGAC.

On this clone itself: The CDR3 is cut off 3 residues early in the read; its end comes from the germline J gene. The chain has TRBV30 and TRBJ1-5, with D tentatively TRBD1 (5 bases). Germline CDR1 is GTSNPN and CDR2 is SVGIG (reference sequence). With 3 bases removed from V and 1 base from J, the gap between germline ends came to 10 bases. The CDR3 has 14 amino acids. The CDR3 bases that were read are TGTGCCTGGAGACTGAGGGGCAGCAATCAGCCC. Residues: CAWRLRGSNQP. The whole CDR3 is CAWRLRGSNQPQHF.

With regard to this clone: The read ends 3 residues before the CDR3 terminus; that terminus is restored from the germline J gene. The chain couples TRBV7-2 to TRBJ2-6, with D possibly being TRBD1 (6 bases). Germline CDR1 SGHTA, CDR2 FQGNSA. The CDR3 has 15 residues. V was pared by 5 bases and J by 2 bases, with 10 bases between. The chain's CDR3 is CASSRNRAGANVLTF. The DNA read from the CDR3 is TGTGCCAGCAGCCGGAACAGGGCTGGGGCCAACGTC.

Details on this clone: Coverage ceases 3 residues before the CDR3 finishes, and the germline J gene fills in the end. The rearrangement links TRBV19 to TRBJ2-3; 13 positions match TRBD2. This CDR3 contains 18 residues. Germline V gene data show CDR1 as LNHDA and CDR2 as SQIVND (reference sequence). Trimming took 3 bases from V and 2 from J; bases not matched to a gene: 8. CDR3 in amino acids: CASSMVTSGRIYTDTQYF. The sequenced CDR3 bases are TGTGCCAGTAGTATGGTGACTAGCGGGAGGATCTACACAGATACG.

A word on this clone: The read terminates 3 residues before the CDR3 end, so the remaining end is supplied by the germline J gene. The V gene is TRBV5-5, the J gene TRBJ2-4, with D unclear. V was shortened by 2 bases and J by 7 bases, with 7 bases between the two germline ends. The CDR3 spans 12 residues. From germline, CDR1 is SGHKS and CDR2 YYEKEE (reference sequence). The CDR3: CASSFSVNIQYF. The covered CDR3 bases are TGTGCCAGCAGCTTCTCTGTCAACATT.

Concerning this clone: The DNA ends 3 residues before the CDR3 does, and the rest of the CDR3 is filled in from the germline J gene. The sample has other DNA sequences that encode this CDR3 too. The chain carries TRBV5-6 and TRBJ1-3, with D perhaps matching TRBD1 (6 bases). This CDR3 is 14 amino acids long. Germline V CDR1 and CDR2: SGHDT, YYEEEE. Trimming took off 4 bases at V and 0 bases at J, with 8 bases between the two ends. The part of the CDR3 DNA that was read is TGTGCCAGCAGCACGGACAGCTCTGGAAACACC. Protein product: CASSTDSSGNT. The complete CDR3 sequence is CASSTDSSGNTIYF.

In the case of this clone: The CDR3 end falls 3 residues outside the read, so it is completed with the germline J gene. The chain is built from TRBV7-3 and TRBJ1-1; D remains unclear. Germline assignment: CDR1 SGHTA and CDR2 FQGTGA. The CDR3 is 10 residues long. Deletions cut 4 bases from V and 5 bases from J, with 2 bases between. The DNA read from the CDR3 is TGTGCCAGCAGCTCTACTGAA. Protein sequence: CASSSTE. In full, the CDR3 is CASSSTEAFF.

In regard to this clone: The read comes to an end 3 residues before the CDR3 does, leaving the germline J gene to fill in the end. V is TRBV5-1 and J is TRBJ2-1, with D maybe TRBD2 (6 bases). Deletions cut 6 bases from V and 3 bases from J, with 19 bases between. The CDR3 is made up of 16 amino acids. CDR1 and CDR2 (germline): SGHRS, YFSETQ. The CDR3 is CASKLDRLADYNEQFF. The CDR3 DNA, read in part, is TGCGCCAGCAAATTGGATAGGTTAGCGGACTACAATGAG.

In the case of this clone: The observed sequence ends 3 residues before the CDR3 terminus, with the missing tail filled in from the germline J gene. The rearrangement joins TRBV19 to TRBJ1-1, with 9 bases fitting TRBD1. CDR1 LNHDA and CDR2 SQIVND come from the germline V gene (reference sequence). V was pared by 4 bases and J by 4 bases, with 4 bases of the junction left unmatched. The CDR3 extends over 14 amino acids. CDR3 sequence: CASSTTGGFTEAFF. The covered CDR3 bases are TGTGCCAGTAGTACGACAGGGGGTTTCACTGAA.

Concerning this clone: The read halts 3 residues ahead of the CDR3 end, with the missing end drawn from the germline J gene. This chain joins TRBV7-3 and TRBJ2-3; D is ambiguous. The CDR3 consists of 14 residues. The V gene's germline CDR1 is SGHTA and CDR2 FQGTGA. The DNA read from the CDR3 is TGTGCCAGCAGCTTAAGAGCATCCCAAGAGACG. Translation: CASSLRASQET. The CDR3 in full is CASSLRASQETQYF.

Concerning this clone itself: Sequencing ends 3 residues short of the CDR3 end; the germline J gene provides the rest. The rearrangement uses TRBV30 and TRBJ1-3; the D is unclear. Germline-derived CDR1 and CDR2 are GTSNPN and SVGIG (reference sequence). Trimming pared 8 bases from V and 1 base from J, leaving 12 bases between. This CDR3 has 13 amino acids. CDR3 region: CALDRGSGNTIYF. Incomplete CDR3 DNA: TGTGCCCTAGACCGGGGATCTGGAAACACC.

Notes on this clone: From the germline J gene comes the end of the CDR3, since the read stops 3 residues before it. V gene TRBV19 combines with J gene TRBJ1-1, with D unclear. Germline loops: CDR1 LNHDA, CDR2 SQIVND (reference sequence). CDR3 length: 12 amino acids. CDR3 region: CASSIDDISAFF. CDR3 bases read: TGTGCCAGTAGTATAGACGACATCTCA. The variable domain in full, completed from reference TRBV19 and TRBJ1-1, reads DGGITQSPKYLFRKEGQNVTLSCEQNLNHDAMYWYRQDPGQGLRLIYYSQIVNDFQKGDIAEGYSVSREKKESFPLTVTSAQKNPTAFYLCASSIDDISAFFGQGTRLTVV.

Comments on this clone: With the read ending 3 residues before the CDR3 end, the germline J gene is used to fill in that end. The chain couples TRBV10-3 to TRBJ1-1; D call uncertain. V was cut by 6 bases and J by 4 bases, with 21 bases left in between. Looked up from germline, CDR1 is ENHRY and CDR2 is SYGVKD. The CDR3 loop spans 16 amino acids. The CDR3 DNA, read in part, is TGTGCCATCAGCAAAGAACCGTTACAGAAGGGCACTGAA. Translated, it gives CAISKEPLQKGTE. The CDR3 as a whole reads CAISKEPLQKGTEAFF.

With regard to this clone: The read ends 3 residues shy of where the CDR3 ends; the end is completed using the germline J gene. The sample holds other DNA sequences that translate to the same CDR3. The chain recombines TRBV30 with TRBJ1-3; no clear D. The CDR3 is 12 residues long. Germline CDR1 reads GTSNPN; CDR2 reads SVGIG (reference sequence). Incomplete CDR3 DNA: TGTGCCTGGAGTGGTTTTGAGGGTTCG. It specifies CAWSGFEGS. The full CDR3 protein is CAWSGFEGSIYF.

A remark on this clone: The read terminates 3 residues ahead of where the CDR3 ends, so the germline J gene completes it. V usage is TRBV7-2 and J usage is TRBJ2-1, with D tentatively TRBD1 (5 bases). Per the germline V gene, CDR1 is SGHTA and CDR2 is FQGNSA. V lost 5 bases, J lost 9 bases, and 14 bases lay in between. CDR3 size: 13 residues. CDR3 bases read: TGTGCCAGCAGCCCAAACGGGCAGGGTGAG. It encodes CASSPNGQGE. The entire CDR3 reads CASSPNGQGEQFF.

For this clone: The observed sequence ends 3 residues before the CDR3 terminus, with the missing tail filled in from the germline J gene. The chain uses TRBV29-1 and TRBJ2-5; tentative D call: TRBD1 (5 bases). Trimming took 4 bases from V and 0 from J, leaving 12 bases between them. The CDR3 has 14 residues. Germline values: CDR1 SQVTM, CDR2 ANQGSEA. CDR3 amino acids: CSVGQTKYQETQYF. CDR3 bases read: TGCAGCGTTGGACAGACAAAGTACCAAGAGACC.

On this clone: Coverage ceases 3 residues before the CDR3 finishes, and the germline J gene fills in the end. V gene TRBV19 combines with J gene TRBJ2-4; TRBD1 might be the D (6 bases). The CDR3 loop spans 14 amino acids. Per the germline V gene, CDR1 is LNHDA and CDR2 is SQIVND (reference sequence). CDR3 region: CASTRSRGNYGQYF. CDR3 DNA (partial): TGTGCCAGTACCAGAAGCAGGGGAAACTATGGT. Filled out from reference TRBV19 and TRBJ2-4, the complete variable domain reads DGGITQSPKYLFRKEGQNVTLSCEQNLNHDAMYWYRQDPGQGLRLIYYSQIVNDFQKGDIAEGYSVSREKKESFPLTVTSAQKNPTAFYLCASTRSRGNYGQYFGAGTRLSVL.

On this clone: The read ends 3 residues early relative to the CDR3; the germline J gene fills the gap. This rearrangement joins TRBV5-1 to TRBJ2-5; 9 positions agree with TRBD2. The germline V gene encodes CDR1 SGHRS and CDR2 YFSETQ. V dropped 5 bases and J dropped 3; count of bases not matched to a gene: 2. The CDR3 extends over 13 amino acids. The DNA read from the CDR3 is TGCGCCAGCAGGACTAGCGGAGAAGAGACC. This codes for CASRTSGEET. The whole CDR3 sequence reads CASRTSGEETQYF.

The DNA read from the CDR3 is TGTGCCAGCAGTGTTCAGGGTTTCAATTCACCC. Translating it yields CASSVQGFNSP. The entire CDR3 protein reads CASSVQGFNSPLHF. V gene TRBV6-4 combines with J gene TRBJ1-6; D may be TRBD1 (5 bases). The read ends 3 residues early relative to the CDR3; the germline J gene fills the gap. CDR3 length equals 14 residues. The ends were cut back, 4 bases at V and 7 bases at J, with 11 bases in the middle. Germline V gene lookup returns CDR1 MRHNA and CDR2 SNTAGT.